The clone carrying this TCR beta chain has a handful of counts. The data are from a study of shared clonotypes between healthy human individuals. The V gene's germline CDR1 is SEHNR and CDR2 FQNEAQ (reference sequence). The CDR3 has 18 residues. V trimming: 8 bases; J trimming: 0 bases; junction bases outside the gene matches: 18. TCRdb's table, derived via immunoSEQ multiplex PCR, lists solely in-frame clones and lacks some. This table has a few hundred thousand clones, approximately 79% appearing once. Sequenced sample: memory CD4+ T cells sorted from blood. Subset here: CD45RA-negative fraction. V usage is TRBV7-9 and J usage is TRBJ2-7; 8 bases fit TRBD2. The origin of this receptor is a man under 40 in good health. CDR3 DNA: TGTGCCAGCTCCTCCTTCCCACTTGGGAGCGGGAGCTCCTACGAGCAGTACTTC. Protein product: CASSSFPLGSGSSYEQYF.